This entry features one TCR beta chain sequence. Per germline, CDR1 LGHDT and CDR2 YNNKEL (reference sequence). V lost 2 bases to trimming and J lost 2 bases, with 13 bases between them. The CDR3 runs 16 residues. Original handling: Nucleated cell counts were estimated from reference gene primer amplification. Using immunoSEQ multiplex PCR, the repertoire was profiled, and TCRdb retains in-frame clones only, with some absent. Clonal size and the V and J genes are those of that table, whereas D and trimming came from the DNA. The repertoire holds more than 250,000 clones, with approximately 85% as singletons. The data were taken from a study of blood T cell repertoires in COVID-19. Study-wide context: The origin of the acute and convalescent COVID-19 samples was the United States, Italy and Spain.

The specimen was peripheral blood. This TCR derives from a middle-aged man with active or convalescent COVID-19. The chain carries TRBV3-1 (or the pseudogene TRBV3-2) and TRBJ1-3; D perhaps matches TRBD1 (5 bases). The CDR3 region has the DNA TGTGCCAGCAGCCAAACAGGACACTTGGCTGGAAACACCATATATTTT. It codes for CASSQTGHLAGNTIYF.